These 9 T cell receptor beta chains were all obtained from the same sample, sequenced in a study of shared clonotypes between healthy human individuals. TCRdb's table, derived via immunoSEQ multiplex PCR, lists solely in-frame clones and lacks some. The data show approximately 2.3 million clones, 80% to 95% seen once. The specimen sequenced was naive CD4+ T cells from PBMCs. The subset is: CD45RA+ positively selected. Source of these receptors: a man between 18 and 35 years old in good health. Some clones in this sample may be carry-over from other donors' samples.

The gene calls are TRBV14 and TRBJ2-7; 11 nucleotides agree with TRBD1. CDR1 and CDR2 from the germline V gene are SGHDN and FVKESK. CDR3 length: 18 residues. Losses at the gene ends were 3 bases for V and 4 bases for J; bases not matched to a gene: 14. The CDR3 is CASSQGGLRDRGSYEQYF. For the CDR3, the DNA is TGTGCCAGCAGCCAGGGAGGCCTCCGGGACAGGGGGAGTTACGAGCAGTACTTC.

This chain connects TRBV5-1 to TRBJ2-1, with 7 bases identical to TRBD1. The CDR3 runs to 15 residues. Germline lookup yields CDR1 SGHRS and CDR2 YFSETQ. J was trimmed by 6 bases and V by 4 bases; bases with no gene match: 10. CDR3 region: CASSLLTGAPNEQFF. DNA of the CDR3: TGCGCCAGCAGCCTCCTTACAGGGGCCCCCAATGAGCAGTTCTTC.

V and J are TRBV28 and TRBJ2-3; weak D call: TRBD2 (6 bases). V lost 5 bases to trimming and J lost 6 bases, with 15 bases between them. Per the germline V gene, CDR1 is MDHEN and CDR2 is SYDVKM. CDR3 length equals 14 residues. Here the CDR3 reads CASSDSGFTDTQYF. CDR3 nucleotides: TGTGCCAGCAGTGACAGCGGGTTCACCGATACGCAGTATTTT. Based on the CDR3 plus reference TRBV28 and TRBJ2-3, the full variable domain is DVKVTQSSRYLVKRTGEKVFLECVQDMDHENMFWYRQDPGLGLRLIYFSYDVKMKEKGDIPEGYSVSREKKERFSLILESASTNQTSMYLCASSDSGFTDTQYFGPGTRLTVL.

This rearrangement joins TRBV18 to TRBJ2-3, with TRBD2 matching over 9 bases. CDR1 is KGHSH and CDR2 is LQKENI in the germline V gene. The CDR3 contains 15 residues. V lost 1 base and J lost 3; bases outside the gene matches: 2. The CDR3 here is CASSPQAGGTDTQYF. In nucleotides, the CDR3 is TGTGCCAGCTCACCACAGGCGGGAGGGACAGATACGCAGTATTTT.

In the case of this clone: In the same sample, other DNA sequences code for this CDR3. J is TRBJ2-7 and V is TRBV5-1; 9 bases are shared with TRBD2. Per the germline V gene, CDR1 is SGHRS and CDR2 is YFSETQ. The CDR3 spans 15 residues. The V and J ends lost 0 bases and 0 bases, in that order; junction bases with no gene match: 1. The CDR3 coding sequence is TGCGCCAGCAGCTTGGTGACTAGCGGCTCCTACGAGCAGTACTTC. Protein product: CASSLVTSGSYEQYF.

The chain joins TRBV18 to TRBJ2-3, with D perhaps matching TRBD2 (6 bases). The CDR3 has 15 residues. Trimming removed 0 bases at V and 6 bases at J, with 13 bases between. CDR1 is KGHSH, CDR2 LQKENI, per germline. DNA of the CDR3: TGTGCCAGCTCACCACCGTTGGCGGGGTGGGATACGCAGTATTTT. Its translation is CASSPPLAGWDTQYF.

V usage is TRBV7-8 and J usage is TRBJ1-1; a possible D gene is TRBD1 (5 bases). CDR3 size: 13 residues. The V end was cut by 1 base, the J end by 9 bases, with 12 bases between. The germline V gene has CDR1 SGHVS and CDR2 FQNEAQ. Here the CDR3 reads CASSLGTQYKAFF. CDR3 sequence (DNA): TGTGCCAGCAGCTTAGGGACACAATATAAAGCTTTCTTT.

The CDR3 nucleotides are TGTGCCAGCAGCCAAGATTGGGCTAGCGTGGAGCAGTTCTTC. It codes for CASSQDWASVEQFF. The chain uses TRBV14 and TRBJ2-1; D might be TRBD2 (6 bases). The germline V and J ends were trimmed by 0 bases and 10 bases, with 13 bases remaining between them. CDR1 is SGHDN and CDR2 is FVKESK in the germline V gene. The CDR3 consists of 14 residues.

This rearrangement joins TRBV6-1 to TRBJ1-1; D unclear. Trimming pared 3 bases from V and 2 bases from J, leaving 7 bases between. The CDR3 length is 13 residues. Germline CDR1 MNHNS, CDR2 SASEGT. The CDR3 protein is CASSDSSNTEAFF. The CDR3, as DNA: TGTGCCAGCAGTGACTCTAGTAACACTGAAGCTTTCTTT.